The present T cell receptor beta chain was sequenced within a study of T cell responses to AZD1222 COVID-19 vaccine. Study results and limitations: The number of AZD1222 recipients seropositive at baseline was only five or six.

About this clone: As yet, its antigen is unknown.

The CDR3 is 14 amino acids. Trimming removed 2 bases from V and 4 bases from J, with 12 bases in between. Germline V lookup: CDR1 SGDLS, CDR2 YYNGEE. Libraries were prepared by immunoSEQ multiplex PCR; TCRdb keeps only in-frame clonotypes and omits some of them. The sample has just under 35,000 clones, approximately 86% seen once. The chain carries TRBV9 and TRBJ2-5, with TRBD1 as a possible D gene (5 bases). The clonotype was recovered from an adult in good health. Sequencing used peripheral blood, obtained on day 0 of AZD1222 vaccination. CDR3 loop: CASSVGRVGETQYF. The CDR3 region has the DNA TGTGCCAGCAGCGTGGGCAGGGTAGGAGAGACCCAGTACTTC. The full variable domain, completed using reference TRBV9 and TRBJ2-5, is DSGVTQTPKHLITATGQRVTLRCSPRSGDLSVYWYQQSLDQGLQFLIQYYNGEERAKGNILERFSAQQFPDLHSELNLSSLELGDSALYFCASSVGRVGETQYFGPGTRLLVL.